Sequencing of this TCR beta chain was carried out in a study of blood T cell repertoires in COVID-19. The overall study: Acute and convalescent COVID-19 specimens originated in the United States, Italy and Spain. Sources were T cells, B-cell-depleted T cells, or PBMCs; the material itself was cDNA or gDNA.

Original methodology: Amplification from reference gene primers served as the basis for estimated nucleated cell counts. Profiling relied on immunoSEQ multiplex PCR, and the TCRdb table lists in-frame clones only, not all of them. V and J calls plus clone size are reproduced from that table; the DNA served to infer D and trimming. The sample yields some 240,000 clones, 88% seen once. Germline V CDR1 and CDR2: SGHRS, YFSETQ. V lost 4 bases and J 2 bases, leaving 9 bases between the germline ends. The CDR3 loop spans 13 amino acids. In Seattle, patients joined the study during active infection and were tracked longitudinally.

Material: peripheral blood. The clonotype comes from an older woman with COVID-19, enrolled during active disease. The chain has TRBV5-1 and TRBJ1-2, with D perhaps TRBD1 (6 bases). This chain's CDR3 is CASSMGHNYGYTF. As DNA, the CDR3 is TGCGCCAGCAGCATGGGACACAACTATGGCTACACCTTC.